The 2 T cell receptor beta chains below all came from one sample that was sequenced in a study of technical replicates of blood from several donors. Sequencing was performed with immunoSEQ multiplex PCR; in TCRdb, only in-frame clones are kept and a portion is missing. The repertoire holds around 29,000 clones, with around 94% as singletons. Sequencing used PBMCs. The receptors come from a human donor in good health. Some clones in this sample may be carry-over from other donors' samples.

The V call is TRBV4-2, the J call TRBJ2-7, with 10 bases that match TRBD2. CDR3 size: 15 residues. The V and J ends lost 1 base and 5 bases, in that order; junction bases with no gene match: 5. Germline V lookup: CDR1 LGHNA, CDR2 YNFKEQ. The DNA of the CDR3 is TGTGCCAGCAGCCAAGCAGCGGGAGGGCCCCACGAGCAGTACTTC. Translated: CASSQAAGGPHEQYF.

The chain recombines TRBV5-4 with TRBJ2-7; 8 bases fit TRBD2. Unmatched junction bases numbered 3, after V lost 1 base and J lost 3 bases. This CDR3 comprises 14 residues. CDR1 is SGHNT, CDR2 YYREEE, per germline (reference sequence). CDR3: CASSLWGLDYEQYF. The CDR3 nucleotides are TGTGCCAGCAGCTTGTGGGGACTAGACTACGAGCAGTACTTC.